A single sample is the source of the 22 T cell receptor beta chains below, sequenced in a study of CD8+CD57+ T cells in acquired aplastic anemia. Genomic DNA, the template, was used for profiling of the TCR beta VDJ and CDR3. From the reads, TCRdb called clonotypes with MiXCR, one entry per CDR3 protein. The sample yields approximately 220,000 distinct CDR3 sequences, 40% to 50% seen once. In patients chosen for sequencing, flow cytometry had shown CD8+CD57+ cell expansion. Sequenced sample: sorted CD4+, CD8+, or CD8+CD57+ T cells (not recorded which) from PBMCs. The receptors originated from a human donor with aplastic anemia.

As regards this clonotype: An end of the junction does not agree with germline; a read error may underlie this. J is TRBJ1-4 and V is TRBV10-3, with D possibly matching TRBD1 (5 bases). CDR1 ENHRY and CDR2 SYGVKD come from the germline V gene. This CDR3 comprises 16 residues. The chain's CDR3 is CAISDQGPATNEKPFF. For the CDR3, the DNA is TGTGCCATCAGTGATCAGGGCCCCGCAACTAATGAAAAACCGTTTTTT.

This clonotype has ten or more counts. This chain connects TRBV10-1 to TRBJ1-6; D gene unclear. V was shortened by 9 bases and J by 7 bases, with 4 bases between the two germline ends. There are 10 residues in the CDR3. Germline CDR1 is WNHNN and CDR2 is SYGVQD (reference sequence). This chain's CDR3 is CARQNSPLHF. Here the CDR3 DNA reads TGCGCCAGACAAAATTCACCCCTCCACTTT.

This clonotype came up many times. This sequence joins TRBV9 and TRBJ2-7, with TRBD1 as a possible D gene (5 bases). V was cut by 1 base and J by 7 bases, with 15 bases left in between. The CDR3 extends over 14 amino acids. From germline, CDR1 is SGDLS and CDR2 YYNGEE. The CDR3 DNA reads TGTGCCAGCAGCGTAAAGGACATCAGAGGTGAGCAGTACTTC. As protein: CASSVKDIRGEQYF. The whole variable domain, filled in from reference TRBV9 and TRBJ2-7, reads DSGVTQTPKHLITATGQRVTLRCSPRSGDLSVYWYQQSLDQGLQFLIQYYNGEERAKGNILERFSAQQFPDLHSELNLSSLELGDSALYFCASSVKDIRGEQYFGPGTRLTVT.

V is TRBV25-1 and J is TRBJ2-1, with 7 bases lining up with TRBD2. Germline trimming cut 5 bases from V and 9 bases from J; bases unmatched to any gene: 4. CDR1 and CDR2 from the germline V gene are MGHDK and SYGVNS. The CDR3 contains 12 residues. CDR3 DNA sequence: TGTGCCAGCAGTTACGGGGGGAGTGAGCAGTTCTTC. Protein sequence: CASSYGGSEQFF.

This clonotype was recorded at least ten times. The chain joins TRBV7-9 to TRBJ1-1; 10 bases align to TRBD1. The J segment lost 0 bases and the V segment lost 8 bases, leaving 6 bases of the junction unmatched. Per germline, CDR1 SEHNR and CDR2 FQNEAQ (reference sequence). The CDR3 runs to 15 residues. The CDR3 DNA reads TGTGCCAGCGGGTGGACAGGGGGAGTGAACACTGAAGCTTTCTTT. It translates to CASGWTGGVNTEAFF.

This clonotype was seen ten or more times. The chain recombines TRBV5-1 with TRBJ2-2, with 9 bases fitting TRBD2. This CDR3 has 16 residues. After removal of 6 bases from V and 4 bases from J, the junction contained 10 bases not matched to a gene. Germline V lookup: CDR1 SGHRS, CDR2 YFSETQ. As DNA, the CDR3 is TGCGCCAGCACCTCCGGCGGGAGGGGACTCACCGGGGAGCTGTTTTTT. Translated: CASTSGGRGLTGELFF.

The table lists this clonotype with many counts. This sequence joins TRBV4-1 and TRBJ1-5; a weak D match, TRBD1 (6 bases). The CDR3 is 13 residues long. Germline V gene lookup returns CDR1 MGHRA and CDR2 YSYEKL. Between the trimmed V and J ends, which lost 1 base and 5 bases, there was a span of 6 bases. This chain's CDR3 is CASSQAGDQPQHF. The DNA of the CDR3 is TGCGCCAGCAGCCAAGCAGGGGATCAGCCCCAGCATTTT.

This clonotype was picked up many times. The chain links TRBV24-1 to TRBJ2-3; D is uncertain. CDR3 length: 13 residues. Trimming cost V 7 bases and J 0 bases, with 7 bases left between them. Germline loops: CDR1 KGHDR, CDR2 SFDVKD. The CDR3: CATRSGSTDTQYF. The CDR3 DNA follows: TGTGCCACCAGGTCCGGAAGCACAGATACGCAGTATTTT.

The chain joins TRBV3-1 to TRBJ2-1, with TRBD2 matching 16 bases. Germline CDR1 and CDR2: LGHDT and YNNKEL (reference sequence). CDR3 length equals 17 residues. With 8 bases clipped from V and 7 bases from J, the junction kept 11 bases outside the gene matches. CDR3 loop: CASSPPGLAGGRNEQFF. CDR3 bases: TGTGCCAGCTCACCCCCGGGACTAGCGGGGGGGCGGAATGAGCAGTTCTTC.

The CDR3 sequence is CASSEWQARSGNTIYF. The CDR3 DNA reads as TGCGCCAGCAGTGAATGGCAGGCCCGCTCTGGAAACACCATATATTTT. The V call is TRBV10-1, the J call TRBJ1-3; D is unresolved. This CDR3 has 16 residues. The V end lost 3 bases, the J end lost 0 bases, and 12 bases lay between the germline ends. CDR1 is WNHNN, CDR2 SYGVQD, per germline (reference sequence).

The table lists this clonotype with many counts. The genes are TRBV19 and TRBJ2-7; D not resolved. V was cut by 4 bases and J by 5 bases, with 9 bases left in between. The CDR3 has 12 residues. CDR1 and CDR2 (germline): LNHDA, SQIVND (reference sequence). CDR3 DNA: TGTGCCAGTAGTAAATATCGAGACGAGCAGTACTTC. It specifies CASSKYRDEQYF.

The chain uses TRBV15 and TRBJ1-2; D possibly corresponds to TRBD1 (5 bases). The CDR3 has 14 amino acids. Germline V lookup: CDR1 LNHNV, CDR2 YYDKDF (reference sequence). Trimming removed 0 bases from V and 5 bases from J, with 10 bases in between. CDR3 coding DNA: TGTGCCACCAGCAGAGATGGGGCAGGTTATGGCTACACCTTC. Residues: CATSRDGAGYGYTF.

The chain uses TRBV7-2 and TRBJ2-3, with D perhaps matching TRBD2 (5 bases). The CDR3 is made up of 13 amino acids. The germline gives CDR1 SGHTA, CDR2 FQGNSA. V was pared by 2 bases and J by 6 bases, with 9 bases between. The CDR3 here is CASSLRLADTQYF. CDR3 bases: TGTGCCAGCAGCTTACGGCTAGCCGATACGCAGTATTTT.

As regards this clonotype: At one end the junction does not follow the germline gene, possibly because of a read error. The chain has TRBV6-4 and TRBJ2-2; TRBD2 might be the D (6 bases). The germline gives CDR1 MRHNA, CDR2 SNTAGT. CDR3 length: 16 amino acids. CDR3 residues: CASSDSGGDYTGELSF. In DNA form, the CDR3 reads TGTGCCAGCAGTGACTCGGGGGGTGATTACACCGGGGAGCTGTCTTTT.

This chain connects TRBV20-1 to TRBJ2-7; TRBD1 matches 10 bases. The DNA end is more similar to TRBJ2-1, so the J call may be wrong. Germline V lookup: CDR1 DFQATT, CDR2 SNEGSKA (reference sequence). CDR3 length equals 16 residues. The CDR3 bases are TGCAGTGCTAGAGATGGCGGACAGGGGGTGCACAATGAGCAGTTCTTC. This gives the protein CSARDGGQGVHNEQFF.

The genes are TRBV9 and TRBJ2-1; TRBD2 might be the D (6 bases). This CDR3 comprises 16 residues. Trimming took 0 bases from V and 7 from J, leaving 17 bases between them. Germline CDR1 reads SGDLS; CDR2 reads YYNGEE. CDR3 region: CASSVGATGGRNEQFF. CDR3 bases: TGTGCCAGCAGCGTAGGAGCGACCGGAGGGAGGAATGAGCAGTTCTTC.

This clonotype was seen only a few times. The chain is built from TRBV29-1 and TRBJ2-3; 15 bases are shared with TRBD2. Looked up from germline, CDR1 is SQVTM and CDR2 is ANQGSEA. The ends lost 5 bases at V and 2 bases at J; junction bases unmatched: 5. The CDR3 is made up of 16 amino acids. CDR3 amino acids: CSVTRTSGRATDTQYF. CDR3 coding DNA: TGCAGCGTTACCCGGACTAGCGGGAGGGCCACAGATACGCAGTATTTT.

Note on this clonotype: A much larger clone differs from this one at a single base, so this may be a read error. The CDR3 DNA sequence: TGTGCCAGCAGTGAAATATCGGGGCGAAGTCAGCCCCAGCATTTT. It yields the protein CASSEISGRSQPQHF. The chain joins TRBV10-3 to TRBJ1-5, with D perhaps matching TRBD1 (5 bases). Germline CDR1 reads ENHRY; CDR2 reads SYGVKD. CDR3 length: 15 residues.

This clonotype occurred many times. One end of the junction does not line up with germline, which may come from a read error. The CDR3 is CTTSDFPYLQGAGNTIYF. CDR3 in DNA: TGTACCACCAGTGATTTTCCCTACCTACAGGGGGCTGGAAACACCATATATTTT. The chain couples TRBV24-1 to TRBJ1-3, with 8 bases matching TRBD1. This CDR3 contains 18 residues. Germline V gene lookup returns CDR1 KGHDR and CDR2 SFDVKD.

As to this clonotype: At one boundary the junction diverges from the germline segment, which might be a read error. The chain combines TRBV20-1 with TRBJ1-1; tentative D call: TRBD1 (6 bases). The germline V gene encodes CDR1 DFQATT and CDR2 SNEGSKA (reference sequence). CDR3 size: 12 residues. The CDR3 DNA is TGCAGTGCTAGATCACGGGACACTGAAGCTTCCTTT. Translated: CSARSRDTEASF.

Concerning this clonotype itself: One end of the junction varies from germline; a read error may be responsible. The chain combines TRBV12-3 or TRBV12-4 with TRBJ2-1; possibly TRBD2 for D (5 bases). The CDR3 spans 13 residues. Here the CDR3 DNA reads TGTGCCAGCAGCCTCGGACTCTACAATGTGCAGTTCTTC. Translation: CASSLGLYNVQFF.

The CDR3, as DNA: TGCGCCAGCAGCTATGACGGGGGGGCTGAAGCTTTCTTT. As protein: CASSYDGGAEAFF. The gene calls are TRBV5-1 and TRBJ1-1, with D possibly being TRBD1 (5 bases). The V gene lost 3 bases and the J gene lost 6 bases, with 12 bases spanning the gap. CDR1 SGHRS and CDR2 YFSETQ come from the germline V gene. The CDR3 runs 13 residues.